The 32 T cell receptor beta chains below all came from one sample that was sequenced in a study of cytomegalovirus exposure and HLA in healthy donors. The PCR had 60 Vbeta and 13 Jbeta primers. The repertoire was sequenced with immunoSEQ multiplex PCR; TCRdb's copy has only in-frame clones and lacks some. The repertoire consists of around 30,000 clones, with about 66% occurring once and the leading ten covering roughly 42%. The sample was PBMCs. The receptor set was obtained from a male donor in good health and CMV-seropositive.

In DNA, the CDR3 is TGTGCCTGGAGTGTCGCAAACAGTCTCAACACTGAAGCTTTCTTT. This encodes CAWSVANSLNTEAFF. V gene TRBV30 combines with J gene TRBJ1-1; D ambiguous. The CDR3 runs to 15 residues. Germline CDR1 is GTSNPN and CDR2 is SVGIG (reference sequence). V dropped 0 bases and J dropped 2 bases, with 13 bases sitting between them.

This clone was detected only a few times. The gene calls are TRBV4-2 and TRBJ2-1, with 8 bases fitting TRBD2. The CDR3 consists of 15 residues. V lost 1 base and J lost 8; bases outside the gene matches: 7. Per the germline V gene, CDR1 is LGHNA and CDR2 is YNFKEQ. The CDR3 DNA reads as TGTGCCAGCAGCCAAGCAGCGGGAGCTGTCGATGAGCAGTTCTTC. Protein: CASSQAAGAVDEQFF.

This clone was seen only a few times. The CDR3 nucleotides are TGCGCCAGCGGGCGAAGTGGCTCCGCAACTAATGAAAAACTGTTTTTT. This sequence encodes CASGRSGSATNEKLFF. V usage is TRBV5-1 and J usage is TRBJ1-4; D remains unclear. The germline gives CDR1 SGHRS, CDR2 YFSETQ. This CDR3 spans 16 amino acids. Trimming took off 7 bases at V and 0 bases at J, with 16 bases between the two ends.

The gene calls are TRBV7-6 and TRBJ1-2; 7 bases are shared with TRBD1. Germline CDR1 reads SGHVS; CDR2 reads FNYEAQ. With V trimmed by 5 bases and J by 1 base, 13 bases remained unmatched. CDR3 size: 17 residues. The CDR3 spells CASSPGTDTNLNYGYTF. Here the CDR3 DNA reads TGTGCCAGCAGCCCTGGGACAGACACCAATCTTAACTATGGCTACACCTTC.

The chain joins TRBV29-1 to TRBJ1-2, with D possibly matching TRBD1 (5 bases). V gave up 4 bases and J gave up 8 bases, with 17 bases separating them. This CDR3 comprises 13 residues. Germline CDR1 and CDR2: SQVTM and ANQGSEA. CDR3 residues: CSVGWLGGDGYTF. The CDR3 bases are TGCAGCGTTGGCTGGTTGGGGGGGGACGGCTACACCTTC. Variable domain in full (rest from reference TRBV29-1 and TRBJ1-2): SAVISQKPSRDICQRGTSLTIQCQVDSQVTMMFWYRQQPGQSLTLIATANQGSEATYESGFVIDKFPISRPNLTFSTLTVSNMSPEDSSIYLCSVGWLGGDGYTFGSGTRLTVV.

V gene TRBV28 combines with J gene TRBJ1-1; 7 nucleotides match TRBD1. The V gene end was trimmed by 3 bases and the J gene end by 5 bases; junction bases not matched to a gene: 9. The germline V gene encodes CDR1 MDHEN and CDR2 SYDVKM. The CDR3 loop spans 15 amino acids. Here the CDR3 reads CASSFLVGGSTEAFF. The CDR3, as DNA: TGTGCCAGCAGTTTCTTGGTAGGGGGCTCGACTGAAGCTTTCTTT.

The rearrangement joins TRBV15 to TRBJ2-1; D is undetermined. The V and J ends lost 1 base and 8 bases respectively, with 3 bases between them. The CDR3 covers 11 residues. Germline assignment: CDR1 LNHNV and CDR2 YYDKDF (reference sequence). The chain's CDR3 is CATSRADEQFF. Written as DNA, the CDR3 is TGTGCCACCAGCAGAGCTGATGAGCAGTTCTTC. Full variable domain (outside the CDR3, taken from reference TRBV15 and TRBJ2-1): DAMVIQNPRYQVTQFGKPVTLSCSQTLNHNVMYWYQQKSSQAPKLLFHYYDKDFNNEADTPDNFQSRRPNTSFCFLDIRSPGLGDTAMYLCATSRADEQFFGPGTRLTVL.

The J gene is TRBJ2-7, the V gene TRBV7-2, with D perhaps matching TRBD1 (6 bases). The V end was cut by 1 base, the J end by 2 bases, with 12 bases between. The CDR3 contains 15 residues. From germline, CDR1 is SGHTA and CDR2 FQGNSA. The CDR3 is CASSLGGTNPYEQYF. CDR3 nucleotide sequence: TGTGCCAGCAGCTTAGGTGGGACAAACCCCTACGAGCAGTACTTC.

This rearrangement joins TRBV4-1 to TRBJ2-7; possibly TRBD2 for D (6 bases). The CDR3 has 15 amino acids. Between the trimmed V and J ends, which lost 4 bases and 0 bases, there was a span of 13 bases. The V gene's germline CDR1 is MGHRA and CDR2 YSYEKL. The CDR3 sequence: CASSRLGLSSYEQYF. CDR3 DNA: TGCGCCAGCAGCCGCTTGGGACTCTCCTCCTACGAGCAGTACTTC.

This clone was picked up a small number of times. The chain recombines TRBV29-1 with TRBJ2-1; the match to TRBD1 covers 9 bases. The CDR3 has 12 residues. The V segment lost 4 bases and the J segment 9 bases; nucleotides outside the gene matches: 4. The germline V gene has CDR1 SQVTM and CDR2 ANQGSEA. Here the CDR3 DNA reads TGCAGCGTTGGACTGACAGGGGGTGAGCAGTTCTTC. This sequence encodes CSVGLTGGEQFF.

This chain joins TRBV2 and TRBJ1-1, with 10 positions matching TRBD1. This CDR3 is built from 15 residues. The germline gives CDR1 SNHLY, CDR2 FYNNEI. V lost 3 bases, J lost 4 bases, and 5 bases stayed unmatched. The DNA for the CDR3 is TGTGCCAGCAGTGATAGACAGGGGGCGGGCACTGAAGCTTTCTTT. This translates into CASSDRQGAGTEAFF.

This clone was observed a few times. The rearrangement uses TRBV4-1 and TRBJ2-7, with a weak D call TRBD1 (6 bases). The germline V gene has CDR1 MGHRA and CDR2 YSYEKL. V was trimmed by 3 bases and J by 4 bases, leaving 13 bases between them. CDR3 size: 14 residues. The CDR3 reads CASSHPRDNYEQYF. CDR3 in DNA: TGCGCCAGCAGCCATCCCCGGGACAATTACGAGCAGTACTTC.

This sequence joins TRBV6-1 and TRBJ1-1; D unresolved. Trimming left V 5 bases short and J 1 base short, with 8 bases between. CDR1 is MNHNS and CDR2 is SASEGT in the germline V gene. The CDR3 covers 13 residues. CDR3 sequence reads: CASSFTRNTEAFF. DNA of the CDR3: TGTGCCAGCAGTTTTACACGGAACACTGAAGCTTTCTTT.

This clone was recorded once. This chain joins TRBV5-1 and TRBJ2-5, with 8 positions matching TRBD1. The CDR3 runs 15 residues. Germline CDR1 reads SGHRS; CDR2 reads YFSETQ. After removal of 5 bases from V and 4 bases from J, the junction contained 10 bases not matched to a gene. The DNA for the CDR3 is TGCGCCAGCAGAGTCCCAGGGGGCTATGGAGAGACCCAGTACTTC. This codes for CASRVPGGYGETQYF. Full variable domain (outside the CDR3, taken from reference TRBV5-1 and TRBJ2-5): KAGVTQTPRYLIKTRGQQVTLSCSPISGHRSVSWYQQTPGQGLQFLFEYFSETQRNKGNFPGRFSGRQFSNSRSEMNVSTLELGDSALYLCASRVPGGYGETQYFGPGTRLLVL.

The chain joins TRBV4-1 to TRBJ1-1; unclear D gene. The germline V gene has CDR1 MGHRA and CDR2 YSYEKL. V lost 0 bases, J lost 11 bases, and 10 bases lay in between. The CDR3 is made up of 12 amino acids. This chain's CDR3 is CASSQDGGTAFF. The CDR3 DNA sequence: TGCGCCAGCAGCCAAGATGGCGGAACGGCTTTCTTT.

The V gene is TRBV21-1, the J gene TRBJ1-4; the DNA was not compared with TRBD1, the D call given in the table. TRBV21-1 is recorded as a pseudogene. The CDR3 has 14 amino acids. This CDR3 reads CANLTPTANEKLFF. The DNA for the CDR3 is TGTGCCAATCTAACCCCAACAGCTAATGAAAAACTGTTTTTT.

The chain combines TRBV7-3 with TRBJ1-2, with a possible D match to TRBD1 (6 bases). The V gene lost 5 bases and the J gene lost 4 bases, with 11 bases spanning the gap. The CDR3 covers 13 residues. Germline loops: CDR1 SGHTA, CDR2 FQGTGA. CDR3 region: CASSLGQFYGYTF. The CDR3 DNA follows: TGTGCCAGCAGCCTAGGACAGTTCTATGGCTACACCTTC.

This clone has a single count. The chain has TRBV29-1 and TRBJ2-7; a weak D match, TRBD1 (5 bases). The ends were cut back, 6 bases at V and 7 bases at J, with 19 bases in the middle. This CDR3 has 13 residues. CDR1 and CDR2 from the germline V gene are SQVTM and ANQGSEA. This chain's CDR3 is CSVSGHAQGEQYF. DNA for the CDR3: TGCAGCGTCTCAGGACATGCCCAAGGAGAGCAGTACTTC.

The chain employs TRBV19 and TRBJ1-2; 8 nucleotides align to TRBD1. V was clipped by 5 bases and J by 7 bases; unmatched bases: 6. This CDR3 is 13 amino acids long. Germline assignment: CDR1 LNHDA and CDR2 SQIVND (reference sequence). CDR3 protein: CASSWTGSGGYTF. Here the CDR3 DNA reads TGTGCCAGTAGTTGGACAGGGAGTGGTGGCTACACCTTC.

The chain has TRBV10-3 and TRBJ2-7; 10 nucleotides line up with TRBD2. The CDR3 totals 14 residues. From germline, CDR1 is ENHRY and CDR2 SYGVKD. The junction had 4 bases not matched to a gene; V was cut back by 8 bases and J by 0 bases. This CDR3 reads CAISSGGSSYEQYF. The CDR3 coding sequence is TGTGCCATCTCTAGCGGGGGTAGCTCCTACGAGCAGTACTTC.

The rearrangement links TRBV6-1 to TRBJ2-5; maybe TRBD2 (5 bases). V lost 6 bases and J 1 base, leaving 9 bases between the germline ends. The CDR3 spans 13 residues. Germline loops: CDR1 MNHNS, CDR2 SASEGT. The CDR3 bases are TGTGCCAGCAGAATAGCGTTCCAAGAGACCCAGTACTTC. It codes for CASRIAFQETQYF.

In the case of this clone: Different DNA sequences within this sample yield the same CDR3. This sequence joins TRBV6-1 and TRBJ1-2; no reliable D call. V lost 4 bases, J lost 0 bases, and 12 bases lay in between. CDR3 length: 15 residues. Per germline, CDR1 MNHNS and CDR2 SASEGT. CDR3 protein: CASSAATVANYGYTF. The CDR3 DNA sequence: TGTGCCAGCAGTGCGGCCACAGTAGCTAACTATGGCTACACCTTC.

In this sample, this clone turned up a few times. J is TRBJ2-5 and V is TRBV30, with TRBD2 matching 7 bases. Germline V gene data show CDR1 as GTSNPN and CDR2 as SVGIG (reference sequence). The CDR3 totals 14 residues. Unmatched junction bases numbered 8, after V lost 2 bases and J lost 5 bases. The CDR3 DNA sequence: TGTGCCTGGAGTACGGGAGGTGGGGCCGAGACCCAGTACTTC. Translated, it gives CAWSTGGGAETQYF.

The J gene is TRBJ1-5, the V gene TRBV2; 7 positions agree with TRBD1. There are 15 residues in the CDR3. Looked up from germline, CDR1 is SNHLY and CDR2 is FYNNEI. The trim removed 5 bases at V and 2 bases at J, leaving 6 bases unmatched. The CDR3 nucleotides read TGTGCCAGCAGTCGACGACAGGGAGGCAATCAGCCCCAGCATTTT. Translation: CASSRRQGGNQPQHF.

This sequence joins TRBV19 and TRBJ1-1; a weak D match, TRBD1 (5 bases). The CDR3 is made up of 16 amino acids. Germline values: CDR1 LNHDA, CDR2 SQIVND (reference sequence). The V end was cut by 5 bases, the J end by 0 bases, with 16 bases between. Written as DNA, the CDR3 is TGTGCCAGTAGTCGTCAGGGTCCGAACATGAACACTGAAGCTTTCTTT. It encodes CASSRQGPNMNTEAFF.

V is TRBV9 and J is TRBJ1-1; TRBD1 agrees at 7 bases. The CDR3 covers 15 residues. Germline CDR1 is SGDLS and CDR2 is YYNGEE. V shed 1 base and J 0 bases; nucleotides not matched to a gene: 3. The CDR3 sequence is CASSVRTGLNTEAFF. CDR3 in DNA: TGTGCCAGCAGCGTACGGACAGGACTGAACACTGAAGCTTTCTTT.

This clone was picked up a small number of times. The chain employs TRBV4-2 and TRBJ2-7; 7 bases match TRBD2. Germline trimming cut 5 bases from V and 2 bases from J; bases unmatched to any gene: 6. This CDR3 spans 14 amino acids. Germline-derived CDR1 and CDR2 are LGHNA and YNFKEQ. CDR3 protein: CASSTPGLPYEQYF. In nucleotides, the CDR3 is TGTGCCAGCAGCACTCCGGGACTACCCTACGAGCAGTACTTC.

This sequence joins TRBV4-2 and TRBJ2-5, with a weak D call TRBD1 (6 bases). Germline V lookup: CDR1 LGHNA, CDR2 YNFKEQ. CDR3 length: 13 residues. The V and J ends lost 0 bases and 4 bases respectively, with 6 bases between them. CDR3 amino acids: CASSQDRGETQYF. The CDR3 DNA is TGTGCCAGCAGCCAAGACAGGGGAGAGACCCAGTACTTC.

This clone was detected ten times or more. The chain has TRBV28 and TRBJ1-1; 7 bases fit TRBD1. CDR3 length: 15 amino acids. CDR1 is MDHEN and CDR2 is SYDVKM in the germline V gene. Trimming at V came to 6 bases and at J to 3 bases, leaving 10 bases not matched to a gene. CDR3 region: CASSSEITGDTEAFF. Here the CDR3 DNA reads TGTGCCAGCAGCTCCGAGATAACAGGGGACACTGAAGCTTTCTTT.

The rearrangement links TRBV10-2 to TRBJ1-2; tentative D call: TRBD1 (5 bases). CDR3 length: 14 amino acids. Germline V gene sequence: CDR1 WSHSY, CDR2 SAAADI. The ends were cut back, 3 bases at V and 5 bases at J, with 13 bases in the middle. The CDR3 spells CASSEARAEYGYTF. The CDR3 coding sequence is TGCGCCAGCAGTGAAGCCAGGGCCGAGTATGGCTACACCTTC.

This clone was seen just once. The chain has TRBV7-9 and TRBJ1-3; 7 positions match TRBD1. The germline V gene has CDR1 SEHNR and CDR2 FQNEAQ (reference sequence). The CDR3 covers 15 residues. After removal of 5 bases from V and 0 bases from J, the junction contained 4 bases not matched to a gene. This CDR3 reads CASSKDRSSGNTIYF. CDR3 in DNA: TGTGCCAGCAGCAAGGACAGGAGCTCTGGAAACACCATATATTTT.

The CDR3, as DNA: TGTGCCACCAGCAGATTACAGGGGGCAGGAGCTTTCTTT. Translating it yields CATSRLQGAGAFF. This rearrangement joins TRBV15 to TRBJ1-1; 9 nucleotides align to TRBD1. The CDR3 runs to 13 residues. Germline CDR1 reads LNHNV; CDR2 reads YYDKDF (reference sequence). Trimming at V came to 2 bases and at J to 10 bases, leaving 5 bases not matched to a gene.